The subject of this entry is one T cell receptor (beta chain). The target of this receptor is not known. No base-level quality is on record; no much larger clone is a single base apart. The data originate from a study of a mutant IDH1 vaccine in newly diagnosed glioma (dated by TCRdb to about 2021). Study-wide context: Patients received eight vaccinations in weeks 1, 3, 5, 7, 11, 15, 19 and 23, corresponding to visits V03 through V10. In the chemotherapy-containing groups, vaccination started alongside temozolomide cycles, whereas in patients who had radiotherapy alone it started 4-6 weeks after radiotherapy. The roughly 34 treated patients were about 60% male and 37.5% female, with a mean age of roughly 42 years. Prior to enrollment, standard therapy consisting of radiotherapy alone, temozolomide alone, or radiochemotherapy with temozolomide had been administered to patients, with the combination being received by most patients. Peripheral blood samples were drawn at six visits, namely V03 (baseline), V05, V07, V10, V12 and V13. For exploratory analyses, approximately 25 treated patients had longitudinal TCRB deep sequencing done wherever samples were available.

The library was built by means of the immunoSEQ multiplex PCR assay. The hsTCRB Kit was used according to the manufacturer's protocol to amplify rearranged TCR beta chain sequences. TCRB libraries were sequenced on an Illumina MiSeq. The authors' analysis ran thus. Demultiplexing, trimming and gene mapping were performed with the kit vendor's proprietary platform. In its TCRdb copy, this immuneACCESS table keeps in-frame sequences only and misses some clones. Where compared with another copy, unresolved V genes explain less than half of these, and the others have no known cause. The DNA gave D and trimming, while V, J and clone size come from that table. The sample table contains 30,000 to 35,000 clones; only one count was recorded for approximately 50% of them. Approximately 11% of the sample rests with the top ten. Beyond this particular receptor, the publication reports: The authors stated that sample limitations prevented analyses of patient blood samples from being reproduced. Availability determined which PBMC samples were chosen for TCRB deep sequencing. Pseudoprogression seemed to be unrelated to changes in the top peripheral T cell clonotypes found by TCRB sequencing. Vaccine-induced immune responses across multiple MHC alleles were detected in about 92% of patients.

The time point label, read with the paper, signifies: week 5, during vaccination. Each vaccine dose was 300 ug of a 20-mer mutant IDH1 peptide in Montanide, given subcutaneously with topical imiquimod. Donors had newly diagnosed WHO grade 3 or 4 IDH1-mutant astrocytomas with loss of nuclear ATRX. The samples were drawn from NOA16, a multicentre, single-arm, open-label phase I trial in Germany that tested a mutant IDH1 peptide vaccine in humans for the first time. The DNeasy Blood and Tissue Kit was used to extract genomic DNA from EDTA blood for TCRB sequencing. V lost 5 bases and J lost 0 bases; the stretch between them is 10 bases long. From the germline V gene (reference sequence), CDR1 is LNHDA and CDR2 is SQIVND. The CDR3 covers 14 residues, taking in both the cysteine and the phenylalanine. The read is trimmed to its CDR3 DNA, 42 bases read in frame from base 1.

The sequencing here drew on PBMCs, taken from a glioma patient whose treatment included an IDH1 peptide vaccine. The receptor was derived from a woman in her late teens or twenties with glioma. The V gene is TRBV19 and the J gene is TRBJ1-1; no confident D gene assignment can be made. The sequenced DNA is TGTGCCAGTAGTCCAGGCCGGGTGAACACTGAAGCTTTCTTT. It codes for CASSPGRVNTEAFF.